The next 10 T cell receptor beta chains were all read from a single sample in a study of blood T cell repertoires in COVID-19. Clones were read by immunoSEQ multiplex PCR, and TCRdb kept only the in-frame ones, dropping some. The sample includes 200,000 to 300,000 clones, 80% to 90% of them seen just once. The sequenced sample was PBMCs or T cells enriched from blood (not recorded which). The receptors come from a woman aged 35 to 49 who had been exposed to COVID-19.

The chain couples TRBV11-3 to TRBJ2-7, with D possibly TRBD1 on 6 matching bases. Per germline, CDR1 SGHNT and CDR2 YENEEA. The CDR3 covers 12 residues. The germline V and J ends were trimmed by 4 bases and 4 bases, with 8 bases remaining between them. This CDR3 is CASSSTGYEQYF. Written as DNA, the CDR3 is TGTGCCAGCAGCTCTACAGGGTACGAGCAGTACTTC.

The chain employs TRBV5-1 and TRBJ2-5, with a tentative D call TRBD1 (6 bases). This CDR3 comprises 15 residues. In germline, CDR1 is SGHRS, CDR2 YFSETQ. The V gene lost 2 bases and the J gene lost 2 bases, with 13 bases spanning the gap. The CDR3 region has the DNA TGCGCCAGCAGCTTACAGGGTTCGGAGCAAGAGACCCAGTACTTC. Translation: CASSLQGSEQETQYF.

DNA for the CDR3: TGTGCCAGCTTCACCACACAGGGGGCTGGTGGCTACACCTTC. The encoded protein is CASFTTQGAGGYTF. The chain employs TRBV18 and TRBJ1-2, with 9 bases identical to TRBD1. Germline values: CDR1 KGHSH, CDR2 LQKENI. Trimming removed 7 bases from V and 7 bases from J; junction bases left unmatched: 10. The CDR3 consists of 14 residues.

The chain recombines TRBV19 with TRBJ1-1; 10 bases fit TRBD1. The V segment lost 5 bases and the J segment 11 bases; nucleotides outside the gene matches: 14. CDR3 length equals 15 residues. CDR1 is LNHDA, CDR2 SQIVND, per germline (reference sequence). The CDR3 loop reads CASSLSDRDRGEAFF. CDR3 in DNA: TGTGCCAGTAGTCTCTCGGACCGGGACAGGGGTGAGGCTTTCTTT.

The gene calls are TRBV28 and TRBJ1-1; tentative D call: TRBD1 (5 bases). CDR1 and CDR2 from the germline V gene are MDHEN and SYDVKM. V was clipped by 7 bases and J by 4 bases, with 22 bases between them. The CDR3 has 16 residues. CDR3 sequence (DNA): TGTGCCAGCACAATCATCGGCAGGGCAGGTAGCACTGAAGCTTTCTTT. Protein product: CASTIIGRAGSTEAFF.

The count of this clone is one. For the CDR3, the DNA is TGTGCCAGCAGCCTACGTACTTCAATAGAGGGTGAGCAGTTCTTC. It encodes CASSLRTSIEGEQFF. This chain connects TRBV11-2 to TRBJ2-1, with D possibly TRBD2 on 5 matching bases. The germline V and J ends were trimmed by 5 bases and 9 bases, with 20 bases remaining between them. Germline CDR1 is SGHAT and CDR2 is FQNNGV. This CDR3 region has 15 residues.

The rearrangement links TRBV7-2 to TRBJ1-6; TRBD1 matches at 7 bases. V gave up 3 bases and J gave up 8 bases; unmatched junction bases: 7. Germline CDR1 reads SGHTA; CDR2 reads FQGNSA. CDR3 size: 15 residues. CDR3 coding DNA: TGTGCCAGCAGCTTTGGACAGGCAGTACATTCACCCCTCCACTTT. Protein: CASSFGQAVHSPLHF. Full variable domain (missing parts from reference TRBV7-2 and TRBJ1-6): GAGVSQSPSNKVTEKGKDVELRCDPISGHTALYWYRQSLGQGLEFLIYFQGNSAPDKSGLPSDRFSAERTGGSVSTLTIQRTQQEDSAVYLCASSFGQAVHSPLHFGNGTRLTVT.

The rearrangement joins TRBV5-8 to TRBJ2-7; 9 bases are a match to TRBD1. The length of the CDR3 is 14 residues. From germline, CDR1 is SGHTS and CDR2 YDEGEE. The ends lost 0 bases at V and 4 bases at J; junction bases unmatched: 2. The CDR3 reads CASSLADRGYEQYF. In DNA form, the CDR3 reads TGTGCCAGCAGCTTGGCGGACAGGGGTTACGAGCAGTACTTC.

This clone was counted between two and nine times. The chain is built from TRBV7-2 and TRBJ2-3, with TRBD1 matching 7 bases. The V gene's germline CDR1 is SGHTA and CDR2 FQGNSA. The V and J ends lost 1 base and 4 bases, in that order; junction bases with no gene match: 2. The CDR3 extends over 14 amino acids. The CDR3 spells CASSLDTGADTQYF. The CDR3 DNA sequence: TGTGCCAGCAGCTTAGATACAGGGGCAGATACGCAGTATTTT.

This clone occurred once. The rearrangement uses TRBV7-8 and TRBJ1-2; no clear D. This CDR3 has 16 residues. Per the germline V gene, CDR1 is SGHVS and CDR2 is FQNEAQ. Between the trimmed V and J ends, which lost 5 bases and 4 bases, there was a span of 20 bases. CDR3 residues: CASSPMEGRASYGYTF. CDR3 coding DNA: TGTGCCAGCAGCCCTATGGAGGGCAGAGCCTCCTATGGCTACACCTTC.